This TCR beta chain was captured by sequencing in a study of CD8 T cells in ankylosing spondylitis. This clonotype was counted many times. V lost 6 bases, J lost 2 bases, and 5 bases stayed unmatched. The germline V gene encodes CDR1 KGHDR and CDR2 SFDVKD. The CDR3 extends over 14 amino acids. One entry per CDR3 protein, called by TCRdb with MiXCR from the 5' RACE reads. This table has tens of thousands of distinct CDR3 sequences, about 7% appearing once. The receptor was isolated from a female donor with ankylosing spondylitis or in good health (not recorded which). The chain combines TRBV24-1 with TRBJ2-5; 7 bases fit TRBD1. The sample comprised blood, either unsorted or a sorted T cell fraction (not recorded which). CDR3 in DNA: TGTGCCACCAGTACTGGCAGGGGGCAAGAGACCCAGTACTTC. It specifies CATSTGRGQETQYF.